The following is a T cell receptor beta chain sequence with its context. As yet, its antigen is unknown. The treatment was: oral pan-JAK inhibitor, 5-10 mg twice daily. The data originate from a study of CD8+ T cells in alopecia areata. Study-wide context: Treated patients were dosed with oral tofacitinib, taking 5 to 10 mg twice daily. The tofacitinib course ran for 6 to 18 months and was followed by 6 months off drug.

Regarding the study as a whole: More clonal than normal scalp was lesional scalp, particularly alopecia totalis/universalis.

cDNA prepared by RNA extraction and subsequent reverse transcription served as the template for sequencing. The repertoire was sequenced with immunoSEQ multiplex PCR; TCRdb's copy has only in-frame clones and lacks some. The repertoire includes approximately 280,000 clones, roughly 50% of them detected once, and roughly 1.8% sits in the top ten. The germline gives CDR1 SGDLS, CDR2 YYNGEE. The CDR3 spans 11 residues. The V end lost 0 bases, the J end lost 6 bases, and 0 bases lay between the germline ends. V and J are TRBV9 and TRBJ2-2; no firm D call. This clonotype was sampled from a human donor with alopecia areata. This specimen consisted of CD4+ T cells sorted from blood, obtained at week 24, from a patient treated with tofacitinib. The CDR3: CASSVAGELFF. The CDR3 nucleotides read TGTGCCAGCAGCGTAGCCGGGGAGCTGTTTTTT.